Presented here are 4 T cell receptor beta chains from one specimen sequenced in a study of blood T cell repertoires in COVID-19. TCRdb keeps only in-frame clones here, not all; method: immunoSEQ multiplex PCR. The repertoire holds about 68,000 clones, with 80% to 90% as singletons. Sequencing used peripheral blood. Receptor source: a human donor in a cohort sampled during active COVID-19.

Only a few counts were recorded for this clone. CDR3: CASRQVQVVTGELFF. CDR3 nucleotide sequence: TGCGCCAGCAGACAGGTCCAGGTAGTCACCGGGGAGCTGTTTTTT. This chain connects TRBV5-1 to TRBJ2-2; D perhaps matches TRBD1 (5 bases). The germline V gene encodes CDR1 SGHRS and CDR2 YFSETQ. Trimming removed 5 bases from V and 4 bases from J, with 15 bases in between. CDR3 length: 15 residues. The variable domain in full, with the rest retrieved from reference TRBV5-1 and TRBJ2-2, is KAGVTQTPRYLIKTRGQQVTLSCSPISGHRSVSWYQQTPGQGLQFLFEYFSETQRNKGNFPGRFSGRQFSNSRSEMNVSTLELGDSALYLCASRQVQVVTGELFFGEGSRLTVL.

V and J are TRBV5-4 and TRBJ2-7, with 10 bases matching TRBD2. V was pared by 0 bases and J by 2 bases, with 5 bases of the junction left unmatched. This CDR3 spans 16 amino acids. The germline V gene has CDR1 SGHNT and CDR2 YYREEE (reference sequence). CDR3 loop: CASSLDLAGVAYEQYF. CDR3 DNA sequence: TGTGCCAGCAGCTTGGATCTAGCGGGAGTTGCCTACGAGCAGTACTTC.

The chain recombines TRBV4-2 with TRBJ1-1; D is unresolved. V was pared by 0 bases and J by 4 bases, with 6 bases between. CDR3 length: 13 amino acids. Germline V gene sequence: CDR1 LGHNA, CDR2 YNFKEQ. The CDR3 DNA reads TGTGCCAGCAGCCAAGATGGAGGCACTGAAGCTTTCTTT. Amino acid sequence: CASSQDGGTEAFF.

This chain connects TRBV7-9 to TRBJ1-4, with a tentative D call TRBD1 (6 bases). CDR3 length: 11 residues. The V gene lost 4 bases and the J gene lost 12 bases, with 9 bases spanning the gap. CDR1 is SEHNR, CDR2 FQNEAQ, per germline (reference sequence). Written as DNA, the CDR3 is TGTGCCAGCAGCTCAGGGGTAGAACTGTTTTTT. Translation: CASSSGVELFF.